Below are 17 T cell receptor beta chains sequenced from a single sample in a study of blood T cells in healthy people across ages. Together with a sample-barcoded 5' primer, a J-beta primer mix was included in a second PCR lasting roughly 6 to 12 cycles. TCRdb reprocessed the 5' RACE reads with MiXCR, giving one entry per CDR3 protein. The repertoire consists of about 1.4 million distinct CDR3 sequences, with approximately 59% occurring once and the leading ten covering 6.5% to 8%. Material for sequencing was blood. Receptor source: a man between 18 and 35 years old in good health.

This clonotype was recorded a few times. V and J are TRBV25-1 and TRBJ1-5; unclear D gene. The CDR3 has 13 residues. Germline V gene lookup returns CDR1 MGHDK and CDR2 SYGVNS. Trimming took off 3 bases at V and 3 bases at J, with 6 bases between the two ends. The DNA of the CDR3 is TGTGCCAGCAGTGACAGGATCAATCAGCCCCAGCATTTT. This codes for CASSDRINQPQHF.

In this sample, this clonotype turned up a few times. The chain recombines TRBV4-1 with TRBJ2-7; perhaps TRBD1 as D (7 bases). The CDR3 is made up of 14 amino acids. Deletions cut 5 bases from V and 4 bases from J, with 15 bases between. Per germline, CDR1 MGHRA and CDR2 YSYEKL. Here the CDR3 DNA reads TGCGCCAGCAGCTCCCTGGAGGGGGCGTACGAGCAGTACTTC. Its protein product is CASSSLEGAYEQYF.

This chain uses TRBV5-1 with TRBJ2-2; tentative D call: TRBD1 (6 bases). There are 16 residues in the CDR3. The V end was cut by 4 bases, the J end by 6 bases, with 19 bases between. Germline CDR1 is SGHRS and CDR2 is YFSETQ. The DNA for the CDR3 is TGCGCCAGCAGCCGAGTCCAGGACAGCCGAGCCGGGGAGCTGTTTTTT. This gives the protein CASSRVQDSRAGELFF.

The V call is TRBV7-9, the J call TRBJ2-4; D unclear. V was trimmed by 3 bases and J by 6 bases, leaving 12 bases between them. The CDR3 totals 14 residues. CDR1 and CDR2 from the germline V gene are SEHNR and FQNEAQ (reference sequence). This chain's CDR3 is CASSFELRGNIQYF. CDR3 nucleotide sequence: TGTGCCAGCAGCTTTGAACTACGTGGAAACATTCAGTACTTC.

The gene calls are TRBV6-5 and TRBJ2-7; D perhaps matches TRBD1 (5 bases). The CDR3 runs to 15 residues. Per germline, CDR1 MNHEY and CDR2 SVGAGI. V shed 4 bases and J shed 6 bases, with 19 bases lying between them. The CDR3: CASSSGHVATCEQYF. CDR3 coding DNA: TGTGCCAGCAGTTCCGGACATGTCGCCACATGCGAGCAGTACTTC.

This clonotype was detected only a few times. The chain combines TRBV7-2 with TRBJ2-1; 11 nucleotides match TRBD2. V lost 7 bases, J lost 8 bases, and 13 bases stayed unmatched. This CDR3 has 16 amino acids. Germline CDR1 is SGHTA and CDR2 is FQGNSA. CDR3 amino acids: CASIGTSGVPWDEQFF. The CDR3 coding sequence is TGTGCCAGCATCGGGACTAGCGGAGTGCCTTGGGATGAGCAGTTCTTC. Based on the CDR3 plus reference TRBV7-2 and TRBJ2-1, the full variable domain is GAGVSQSPSNKVTEKGKDVELRCDPISGHTALYWYRQSLGQGLEFLIYFQGNSAPDKSGLPSDRFSAERTGGSVSTLTIQRTQQEDSAVYLCASIGTSGVPWDEQFFGPGTRLTVL.

As DNA, the CDR3 is TGTGCCAGCAGCTTCAACCCAGTTGTCTACGAGCAGTACTTC. Amino acids: CASSFNPVVYEQYF. The chain employs TRBV7-2 and TRBJ2-7, with D unclear. V lost 3 bases and J lost 3, with 12 bases in between. Germline V gene lookup returns CDR1 SGHTA and CDR2 FQGNSA. This CDR3 is built from 14 residues. Full variable domain (remainder filled in from reference TRBV7-2 and TRBJ2-7): GAGVSQSPSNKVTEKGKDVELRCDPISGHTALYWYRQSLGQGLEFLIYFQGNSAPDKSGLPSDRFSAERTGGSVSTLTIQRTQQEDSAVYLCASSFNPVVYEQYFGPGTRLTVT.

This clonotype was seen a handful of times. V is TRBV5-1 and J is TRBJ1-6; 7 nucleotides line up with TRBD1. V trimming: 4 bases; J trimming: 8 bases; junction bases outside the gene matches: 15. Germline V gene data show CDR1 as SGHRS and CDR2 as YFSETQ. CDR3 length equals 17 residues. DNA of the CDR3: TGCGCCAGCAGCGCGGACGGCGACAGGGACCTTTATTCACCCCTCCACTTT. Protein: CASSADGDRDLYSPLHF. The full variable domain, its missing parts supplied by reference TRBV5-1 and TRBJ1-6, is KAGVTQTPRYLIKTRGQQVTLSCSPISGHRSVSWYQQTPGQGLQFLFEYFSETQRNKGNFPGRFSGRQFSNSRSEMNVSTLELGDSALYLCASSADGDRDLYSPLHFGNGTRLTVT.

Concerning this clonotype: A much larger clonotype is one base distant, so this may be a read error. The CDR3 coding sequence is TGTGCCAGCCGAGTTTGTAACCCCTCTGGGGCCAACGTCCTGACTTTC. Amino acids: CASRVCNPSGANVLTF. J is TRBJ2-6 and V is TRBV13; D is undetermined. The CDR3 is 16 amino acids. Trimming removed 8 bases from V and 0 bases from J, with 14 bases in between. CDR1 and CDR2 from the germline V gene are PRHDT and FYEKMQ (reference sequence).

The chain couples TRBV20-1 to TRBJ2-7; D unresolved. The CDR3 length is 13 residues. V dropped 1 base and J dropped 3 bases, with 10 bases sitting between them. The germline gives CDR1 DFQATT, CDR2 SNEGSKA (reference sequence). The chain's CDR3 is CSARGAAGYEQYF. CDR3 DNA sequence: TGCAGTGCTAGAGGGGCTGCTGGCTACGAGCAGTACTTC.

V gene TRBV6-1 combines with J gene TRBJ1-4, with D unclear. The CDR3 totals 16 residues. Per germline, CDR1 MNHNS and CDR2 SASEGT. V was cut by 8 bases and J by 0 bases, with 16 bases left in between. CDR3 nucleotides: TGTGCCAGCGACTCGAGTGGCCCCTCAACTAATGAAAAACTGTTTTTT. This translates into CASDSSGPSTNEKLFF.

This chain connects TRBV4-1 to TRBJ2-1; D unresolved. Trimming shortened V by 3 bases and J by 9 bases, and 15 bases separated the two germline ends. The CDR3 is 14 amino acids. Looked up from germline, CDR1 is MGHRA and CDR2 is YSYEKL. CDR3 nucleotides: TGCGCCAGCAGCCACCTAATTTATGATGGTGAGCAGTTCTTC. Protein product: CASSHLIYDGEQFF.

The V and J genes are TRBV10-3 and TRBJ2-5, with unresolved D. Trimming removed 3 bases from V and 11 bases from J, with 22 bases in between. Germline assignment: CDR1 ENHRY and CDR2 SYGVKD. The CDR3 contains 15 residues. CDR3 bases: TGTGCCATCAGTGAAGGAGAGTCCTTCAGTCTCCGGCAGTACTTC. This gives the protein CAISEGESFSLRQYF.

The chain couples TRBV20-1 to TRBJ2-3; 7 bases agree with TRBD1. Losses at the gene ends were 5 bases for V and 6 bases for J; bases not matched to a gene: 8. Per the germline V gene, CDR1 is DFQATT and CDR2 is SNEGSKA (reference sequence). This CDR3 contains 13 residues. The CDR3 DNA follows: TGCAGTGCTTGGGACAGTGGGCCGGATACGCAGTATTTT. Residues: CSAWDSGPDTQYF.

In its sample, this clonotype was seen a few times. This chain connects TRBV29-1 to TRBJ1-1; D possibly corresponds to TRBD1 (6 bases). Germline-derived CDR1 and CDR2 are SQVTM and ANQGSEA. This CDR3 spans 14 amino acids. Trimming took off 6 bases at V and 5 bases at J, with 19 bases between the two ends. This chain's CDR3 is CSVPPPGGSTEAFF. The CDR3 DNA reads TGCAGCGTGCCTCCCCCCGGGGGCTCTACTGAAGCTTTCTTT.

The chain links TRBV4-1 to TRBJ2-3; tentative D call: TRBD2 (6 bases). CDR3 length equals 16 residues. Deletions cut 0 bases from V and 4 bases from J, with 14 bases between. Per germline, CDR1 MGHRA and CDR2 YSYEKL. CDR3: CASSQDPAGLADTQYF. CDR3 bases: TGCGCCAGCAGCCAAGATCCGGCGGGACTCGCAGATACGCAGTATTTT.

This clonotype has just one count. The chain joins TRBV2 to TRBJ2-5, with TRBD2 matching over 8 bases. The CDR3 contains 12 residues. The germline V gene has CDR1 SNHLY and CDR2 FYNNEI. V lost 10 bases to trimming and J lost 11 bases; unmatched junction nucleotides: 12. The CDR3 DNA follows: TGTGCCACCCAGTCGGGGGGGAATGAGCAGTACTTC. It is translated as CATQSGGNEQYF.